Below, 9 T cell receptor beta chains from the same sample are listed, as sequenced in a study of monozygotic twins with cystic fibrosis. Data came from immunoSEQ multiplex PCR; TCRdb stores just in-frame clones and leaves some out. Of tens of thousands of clones listed, less than 95% were seen once; the top ten hold roughly 0.54%. Material for sequencing was blood. The source is a girl aged 2 to 9 with cystic fibrosis.

The chain joins TRBV4-1 to TRBJ1-1; D not resolved. Germline V gives CDR1 MGHRA, CDR2 YSYEKL. Between the trimmed V and J ends, which lost 8 bases and 0 bases, there was a span of 16 bases. This CDR3 has 15 residues. The CDR3 protein is CASRISEFLNTEAFF. Written as DNA, the CDR3 is TGCGCCAGCCGGATATCTGAGTTCTTGAACACTGAAGCTTTCTTT.

This clone showed up just a few times. This chain uses TRBV7-2 with TRBJ1-2; maybe TRBD1 (5 bases). V lost 5 bases and J 4 bases, leaving 8 bases between the germline ends. CDR1 SGHTA and CDR2 FQGNSA come from the germline V gene. The CDR3 loop spans 12 amino acids. The CDR3 sequence is CASSAGTYGYTF. Written as DNA, the CDR3 is TGTGCCAGCAGCGCAGGGACCTATGGCTACACCTTC.

This chain uses TRBV19 with TRBJ2-3, with TRBD1 as a possible D gene (5 bases). V was cut by 3 bases and J by 3 bases, with 7 bases left in between. Germline CDR1 is LNHDA and CDR2 is SQIVND (reference sequence). The CDR3 is 13 residues long. CDR3 loop: CASSISGTDTQYF. The CDR3 region has the DNA TGTGCCAGTAGTATTTCAGGGACAGATACGCAGTATTTT. The whole variable domain, filled in from reference TRBV19 and TRBJ2-3, reads DGGITQSPKYLFRKEGQNVTLSCEQNLNHDAMYWYRQDPGQGLRLIYYSQIVNDFQKGDIAEGYSVSREKKESFPLTVTSAQKNPTAFYLCASSISGTDTQYFGPGTRLTVL.

The V call is TRBV20-1, the J call TRBJ1-2, with D unclear. This CDR3 has 10 residues. Germline V gene lookup returns CDR1 DFQATT and CDR2 SNEGSKA (reference sequence). V was pared by 6 bases and J by 3 bases, with 5 bases between. DNA of the CDR3: TGCAGTGCCTTTGACTATGGCTACACCTTC. Its protein is CSAFDYGYTF.

This chain joins TRBV7-6 and TRBJ1-1; 9 bases map to TRBD1. J gave up 4 bases and V 5 bases, and 8 bases lay outside the gene matches. The CDR3 is 15 amino acids. CDR1 is SGHVS, CDR2 FNYEAQ, per germline. The CDR3 DNA sequence: TGTGCCAGCAGCACCCGACAGGGGGTTGGCACTGAAGCTTTCTTT. It specifies CASSTRQGVGTEAFF.

The J gene is TRBJ1-1, the V gene TRBV27; 8 positions match TRBD1. Germline values: CDR1 MNHEY, CDR2 SMNVEV (reference sequence). This CDR3 spans 15 amino acids. Trimming at V came to 5 bases and at J to 1 base, leaving 6 bases not matched to a gene. The CDR3 protein is CASSPLGQGNTEAFF. In nucleotides, the CDR3 is TGTGCCAGCAGTCCCTTAGGACAGGGGAACACTGAAGCTTTCTTT.

The J gene is TRBJ2-1, the V gene TRBV18; D might be TRBD1 (6 bases). Germline lookup yields CDR1 KGHSH and CDR2 LQKENI. V lost 4 bases and J lost 4, with 11 bases in between. The CDR3 has 14 residues. CDR3 nucleotides: TGTGCCAGCTCACTGGGGGCCGGATACAATGAGCAGTTCTTC. Amino acids: CASSLGAGYNEQFF.

This clone is a singleton in its sample. The chain employs TRBV6-5 and TRBJ2-5; possible D gene TRBD2, 7 bases. Germline V gene data show CDR1 as MNHEY and CDR2 as SVGAGI. CDR3 length: 16 amino acids. V lost 4 bases and J lost 2, with 17 bases in between. DNA for the CDR3: TGTGCCAGCAGTTCCTCACCGCGGGGGCCGCAAGAGACCCAGTACTTC. Translating it yields CASSSSPRGPQETQYF.

The chain carries TRBV4-2 and TRBJ2-1; TRBD2 matches at 11 bases. This CDR3 has 15 amino acids. Germline V gene sequence: CDR1 LGHNA, CDR2 YNFKEQ. Germline trimming cut 4 bases from V and 7 bases from J; bases unmatched to any gene: 6. The CDR3, as DNA: TGTGCCAGCAGCCGAATAGCGGGGGGGCTTAATGAGCAGTTCTTC. Translating gives CASSRIAGGLNEQFF.